This record covers a single T cell receptor (beta chain). This record belongs to a study of blood T cell repertoires in COVID-19. Study in general: PBMCs, B-cell-depleted T cells, or T cells were the source of the cDNA or gDNA that made up the material.

Authors' methods: Estimation of nucleated cell counts was performed using reference gene primer amplification. Sequencing was performed with immunoSEQ multiplex PCR; in TCRdb, only in-frame clones are kept and a portion is missing. V and J calls and clone size are as listed in that table; D and trimming were resolved from the DNA. The repertoire holds about 190,000 clones, around nine tenths seen once, with about 6.6% in the top ten. The ends were cut back, 7 bases at V and 9 bases at J, with 16 bases in the middle. There are 12 residues in the CDR3. The V gene's germline CDR1 is SGHTA and CDR2 FQGNSA.

The sequenced sample was peripheral blood. The chain is built from TRBV7-2 and TRBJ2-7, with TRBD2 as a possible D gene (5 bases). The sequence came from a woman aged 40 to 50 who had recovered from COVID-19. The CDR3 nucleotides are TGTGCCAGCACCTCTAGCCCCTTCGGGCAGTACTTC. Translation gives CASTSSPFGQYF.